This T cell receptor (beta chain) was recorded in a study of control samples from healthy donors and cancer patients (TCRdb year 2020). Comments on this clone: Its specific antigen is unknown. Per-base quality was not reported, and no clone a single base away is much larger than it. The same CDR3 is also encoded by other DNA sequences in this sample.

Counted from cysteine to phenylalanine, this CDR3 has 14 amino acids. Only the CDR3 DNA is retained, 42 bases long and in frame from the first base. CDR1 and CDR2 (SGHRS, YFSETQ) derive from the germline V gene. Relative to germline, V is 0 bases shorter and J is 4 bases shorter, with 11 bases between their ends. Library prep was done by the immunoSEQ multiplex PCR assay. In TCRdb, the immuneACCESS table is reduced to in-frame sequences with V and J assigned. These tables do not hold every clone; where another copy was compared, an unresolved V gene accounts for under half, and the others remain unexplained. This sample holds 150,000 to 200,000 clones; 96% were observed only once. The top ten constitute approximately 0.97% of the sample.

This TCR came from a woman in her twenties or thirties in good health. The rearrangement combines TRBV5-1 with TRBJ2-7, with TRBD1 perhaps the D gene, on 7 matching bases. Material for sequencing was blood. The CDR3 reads CASSLGQGGYEQYF. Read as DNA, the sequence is TGCGCCAGCAGCTTGGGACAGGGAGGATACGAGCAGTACTTC.